These T cell receptor beta chains were read from a single sample in a study of immune evolution from preneoplasia to lung adenocarcinoma. Profiled with immunoSEQ multiplex PCR; TCRdb holds only in-frame clones, not every one. This table has 15,000 or so clones, around 86% appearing once. Sequences were obtained from FFPE lung adenocarcinoma in situ tissue. The source of these receptors is a donor at least 70 years old with lung adenocarcinoma. The CDR3 runs from the conserved cysteine through the conserved F or W. Each record gives: clone size, J gene, D gene, V gene, CDR3 DNA, CDR3 protein. The D gene is left open where the match is weak. Clone size is not always given. Where it is, it says once, few, many or a class for expanded clones.

NA,TRBJ1-1,NA,TRBV30,TGTGCCTGGAGTGGTACAGGATCGGGGACTGAAGCTTTCTTT,CAWSGTGSGTEAFF
NA,TRBJ1-1,NA,TRBV2,TGTGCCAGCAGTGTTAACCCGAACACTGAAGCTTTCTTT,CASSVNPNTEAFF
NA,TRBJ1-2,NA,TRBV28,TGTGCCAGCACCACCAGTTTAGCAGCTGATTACTATGGCTACACCTTC,CASTTSLAADYYGYTF
NA,TRBJ2-2,NA,TRBV29-1,TGCAGCGTTGTCACAGCTAACACCGGGGAGCTGTTTTTT,CSVVTANTGELFF
NA,TRBJ2-1,TRBD2,TRBV5-4,TGTGCCAGCAGCTTGAACCGGGGGGATGAGCAGTTCTTC,CASSLNRGDEQFF
few,TRBJ1-5,NA,TRBV7-2,TGTGCCAGCAGCTCTCACAGCGTCCGGTCCCAGCATTTT,CASSSHSVRSQHF
NA,TRBJ2-1,TRBD2,TRBV28,TGTGCCAGCAGGCGCGGGGGGAGCTCCTACAATGAGCAGTTCTTC,CASRRGGSSYNEQFF
NA,TRBJ1-1,NA,TRBV7-8,TGTGCCAGCAGCTCGGGGACACAGAGCAACACTGAAGCTTTCTTT,CASSSGTQSNTEAFF
NA,TRBJ2-7,TRBD1,TRBV5-4,TGTGCCAGCAGAGAAACCGGGACAGGGGGATATTATAGCCTTTACGAGCAGTACTTC,CASRETGTGGYYSLYEQYF
NA,TRBJ2-7,TRBD2,TRBV11-1,TGTGCCAGCAGCTACCACGGCGGGGGGGGCTACGAGCAGTACTTC,CASSYHGGGGYEQYF
NA,TRBJ2-3,NA,TRBV27,TGTGCCAGCAGGGAGGGGAGAGGAACTAGCACAGATACGCAGTATTTT,CASREGRGTSTDTQYF
NA,TRBJ1-2,NA,TRBV7-2,TGTGCCAGCAGCTTATACTCTAACTATGGCTACACCTTC,CASSLYSNYGYTF
once,TRBJ2-7,NA,TRBV29-1,TGCAGCGTTGATATGTACGGCGAGCAGTACTTC,CSVDMYGEQYF
NA,TRBJ2-1,TRBD1,TRBV29-1,TGCAGCGTTGATAGGCAGGGGGTTAATGAGCAGTTCTTC,CSVDRQGVNEQFF
NA,TRBJ2-7,NA,TRBV2,TGTGCCAGCAGATTAGACTTGACAACCTACGAGCAGTACTTC,CASRLDLTTYEQYF
NA,TRBJ2-2,TRBD2,TRBV28,TGTGCCAGCAGACGAAGCGGGGTGGCCACCGGGGAGCTGTTTTTT,CASRRSGVATGELFF
few,TRBJ1-2,NA,TRBV28,TGTGCCAGCAGTCCGATACAGGGTTATGGCTACACCTTC,CASSPIQGYGYTF
NA,TRBJ1-1,NA,TRBV12-5,TGTGCTAGTGGTTTGAACAGGGAAGGGGGCACTGAAGCTTTCTTT,CASGLNREGGTEAFF
NA,TRBJ2-3,NA,TRBV7-9,TGTGCCAGCAGGGACGGCACAGATACGCAGTATTTT,CASRDGTDTQYF
NA,TRBJ2-3,TRBD2,TRBV5-6,TGTGCCAGCAGCTTGAGCGGGGCAGATACGCAGTATTTT,CASSLSGADTQYF
NA,TRBJ2-7,TRBD1,TRBV2,TGTGCCAGCAGTGAACGACGGGACAGCACCTACGAGCAGTACTTC,CASSERRDSTYEQYF
few,TRBJ2-1,NA,TRBV11-2,TGTGCCAGCAGCCGAACAACCCAATTGAGCGGGTTGGGGCAGTTCTTC,CASSRTTQLSGLGQFF
NA,TRBJ2-7,NA,TRBV10-3,TGTGCCATCAGTGAGTCGAACAGCTACGAGCAGTACTTC,CAISESNSYEQYF
NA,TRBJ2-7,NA,TRBV28,TGTGCCAGCAGTCCCCTGACGGTCTACGAGCAGTACTTC,CASSPLTVYEQYF
NA,TRBJ2-7,TRBD1,TRBV5-1,TGCGCCAGCAGCCCTGGGGACAGACCCTACGAGCAGTACTTC,CASSPGDRPYEQYF
NA,TRBJ2-3,NA,TRBV18,TGTGCCAGCTCATCCCAAGACGGCACAGATACGCAGTATTTT,CASSSQDGTDTQYF
once,TRBJ1-3,NA,TRBV7-9,TGTGCCAGCAGCTTAGAAGTGAGGGGGAACACCATATATTTT,CASSLEVRGNTIYF
NA,TRBJ2-6,TRBD1,TRBV18,TGTGCCAGCTCCGCAGGACAGGGGAGCTCTGGGGCCAACGTCCTGACTTTC,CASSAGQGSSGANVLTF
NA,TRBJ1-2,NA,TRBV30,TGTGCCTGGAGTGTAACGGGAAGCTACACCTTC,CAWSVTGSYTF
NA,TRBJ1-2,NA,TRBV18,TGTGCCAGCTCAACTAGGGTTAGCGGCTACACCTTC,CASSTRVSGYTF
once,TRBJ2-2,NA,TRBV21-1,TGTGCCAGCGGTTTACTCGGGACTAGCGGGAGCTCGGGCGGGGAGCTGTTTTTT,CASGLLGTSGSSGGELFF
NA,TRBJ2-2,TRBD2,TRBV18,TGTGCCAGCTCACCCAGGACTAGCAGAGCCGGGGAGCTGTTTTTT,CASSPRTSRAGELFF
few,TRBJ2-3,NA,TRBV28,TGTGCCAGCAGTTTTCGGGTAGGGACGCAGTATTTT,CASSFRVGTQYF
NA,TRBJ2-1,TRBD2,TRBV5-6,TGTGCCAGCAGCTTAGCGGGAGTGGGGGAGCAGTTCTTC,CASSLAGVGEQFF
NA,TRBJ2-3,NA,TRBV28,TGTGCCAGCAGTTTATATCAGGGTGCTCAGACTAGCACAGATACGCAGTATTTT,CASSLYQGAQTSTDTQYF
NA,TRBJ2-1,TRBD1,TRBV5-1,TGCGCCAGCAGCTTGGTGGGGAAACAGGGGAGCAATTACAATGAGCAGTTCTTC,CASSLVGKQGSNYNEQFF
NA,TRBJ2-7,TRBD2,TRBV4-2,TGTGCCAGCAGCCTTCAAGCGGGAGAAGAGAGCGAGCAGTACTTC,CASSLQAGEESEQYF
NA,TRBJ1-2,TRBD1,TRBV9,TGTGCCAGCAGCGGGGGACAGGCGTATGGCTACACCTTC,CASSGGQAYGYTF
NA,TRBJ2-3,TRBD2,TRBV19,TGTGCCAGTAGTCCTCCTCCAGCGGGAGTCGTAGATACGCAGTATTTT,CASSPPPAGVVDTQYF
NA,TRBJ1-1,TRBD1,TRBV4-2,TGTGCCAGCAGCCAGATGGACAGGGGTGACGCTGAAGCTTTCTTT,CASSQMDRGDAEAFF
NA,TRBJ2-2,NA,TRBV7-3,TGTGCCAGCAGCCCAGGTGTGGGCGGGGAGCTGTTTTTT,CASSPGVGGELFF
NA,TRBJ2-1,NA,TRBV11-2,TGTGCCAGCAGCTTAGACAGGATGTCAGAAAATGAGCAGTTCTTC,CASSLDRMSENEQFF
NA,TRBJ1-1,NA,TRBV15,TGTGCCACCAGCAGAAACGCAGCGGACACTGAAGCTTTCTTT,CATSRNAADTEAFF
NA,TRBJ2-5,NA,TRBV2,TGTGCCAGCACCCAAGGCACTGGGGCCCAGTACTTC,CASTQGTGAQYF
few,TRBJ1-1,NA,TRBV28,TGTGCCAGCAGTTTTGGCAGGGCCCAAAGGCCGAACACTGAAGCTTTCTTT,CASSFGRAQRPNTEAFF
NA,TRBJ2-3,NA,TRBV5-8,TGTGCCAGCAGCTTGGGACAGCCAGACACAGATACGCAGTATTTT,CASSLGQPDTDTQYF